This TCR beta chain was sequenced during a study of Ad26.COV2.S vaccination and SARS-CoV-2 variants. Overall study context: Intramuscularly, Ad26.COV2.S was given either once or twice, 56 days apart.

Described treatment: roughly 18 received Ad26.COV2.S at low or high dose, single or two shots; a few received placebo; per-sample allocation not given. Samples analyzed were those drawn on day 63 after the first vaccine or placebo injection. For this clone: Its matching antigen is unknown.

Overall study findings and caveats: Using TCR breadth and depth analyses may have led to underestimated total T cell responses.

Profiling relied on immunoSEQ multiplex PCR, and the TCRdb table lists in-frame clones only, not all of them. This sample has approximately 350,000 clones, with 80% to 90% found just once. Germline CDR1 is SEHNR and CDR2 is FQNEAQ (reference sequence). This CDR3 comprises 15 residues. Trimming shortened V by 4 bases and J by 4 bases, and 16 bases separated the two germline ends. The chain combines TRBV7-9 with TRBJ1-2; no reliable D call. This receptor was obtained from a person aged 18-65 years who received the Ad26.COV2.S COVID-19 vaccine or a placebo. The sequencing here drew on peripheral blood, taken in a trial of Ad26.COV2.S vaccine versus placebo. The CDR3 reads CASSSVQAPVYGYTF. For the CDR3, the DNA is TGTGCCAGCAGCTCCGTGCAAGCTCCTGTCTATGGCTACACCTTC.